Listed here are 2 T cell receptor beta chains from one sample, sequenced in a study of technical replicates of blood from a few donors. Here immunoSEQ multiplex PCR was the method, and the copy in TCRdb shows in-frame clones only, minus some. Among around 50,000 clones listed, more than 95% were seen once. The specimen sequenced was T cells isolated from PBMCs. Receptors were obtained from a human donor in good health.

In this sample, this clone turned up a few times. The chain carries TRBV9 and TRBJ1-1; D remains ambiguous. This CDR3 spans 14 amino acids. In germline, CDR1 is SGDLS, CDR2 YYNGEE. V was cut by 0 bases and J by 5 bases, with 11 bases left in between. Here the CDR3 DNA reads TGTGCCAGCAGCGTAGATCCAGGAACGACTGAAGCTTTCTTT. Its translation: CASSVDPGTTEAFF.

This clone was counted once. The V and J genes are TRBV6-6 and TRBJ1-1; 7 positions match TRBD1. The CDR3 runs 13 residues. The germline V gene has CDR1 MNHNY and CDR2 SVGAGI (reference sequence). The V gene end was trimmed by 5 bases and the J gene end by 4 bases; junction bases not matched to a gene: 4. Here the CDR3 DNA reads TGTGCCAGCAGTGCTACAGGGGCCACTGAAGCTTTCTTT. It yields the protein CASSATGATEAFF.